This T cell receptor (beta chain) was recovered during a study of blood T cell repertoires in COVID-19. Turning to the study itself: COVID-19 samples, acute and convalescent, were from the United States, Italy and Spain.

The table lists this clone with a few counts. Original data processing: Estimated nucleated cell counts came from reference gene primer amplification. Using immunoSEQ multiplex PCR, the repertoire was profiled, and TCRdb retains in-frame clones only, with some absent. The DNA gave D and trimming, while V, J and clone size come from that table. The table shows 250,000 or so clones, with around 93% occurring only once. CDR1 and CDR2 (germline): MNHEY, SVGEGT. V lost 1 base to trimming and J lost 5 bases, with 11 bases between them. The length of the CDR3 is 14 residues. Participant reports of clinical history set cohort assignment.

The gene calls are TRBV6-2 or TRBV6-3 and TRBJ1-2; TRBD1 might be the D (5 bases). Input material: PBMCs or T cells enriched from blood (not recorded which). This receptor was obtained from a man aged 40-49 years who had been exposed to COVID-19. The CDR3 DNA follows: TGTGCCAGCAGTTACTGGGCAGGGCCTTATGGCTACACCTTC. Protein sequence: CASSYWAGPYGYTF.